This T cell receptor (beta chain) was profiled in a study of T cells in Graves' hyperthyroidism and ophthalmopathy. Regarding the study as a whole: It was a median approximately 6.9 months before onset that the model predicted ophthalmopathy.

CDR1 is ENHRY, CDR2 SYGVKD, per germline. The CDR3 consists of 13 residues. Hyperthyroidism was newly diagnosed in patients aged 18 to 65 (duration under 2 months). This clonotype was seen ten or more times. Its antigen is unknown. The investigators amplified TCR beta CDR3 regions from RNA transcripts. Primed by the HTBI set, a first-round RT-PCR was run on the TCR CDR3. TCRdb reprocessed the multiplex PCR reads via MiXCR and lists one record per CDR3 protein. The repertoire holds 750,000 to 950,000 distinct CDR3 sequences, roughly 40% seen once, with 8% to 9% in the top ten. The sample was blood. The chain couples TRBV10-3 to TRBJ1-5; TRBD1 agrees at 8 bases. This receptor was obtained from a man aged 18-30 years with Graves' hyperthyroidism. The CDR3 here is CARRTGHNQPQHF. In DNA, the CDR3 is TGTGCTAGAAGGACAGGGCACAATCAGCCCCAGCATTTT.